These 5 T cell receptor beta chains were all obtained from the same sample, sequenced in a study of shared clonotypes between healthy human individuals. The data were produced by immunoSEQ multiplex PCR, yet TCRdb's version contains in-frame clones alone and is incomplete. The table lists some 2,000,000 clones, about 94% of them singletons. Sequenced sample: naive CD4+ T cells sorted from blood. Described subset: CD45RA+ positively selected. These receptors all come from a man between 18 and 35 years old in good health.

This chain uses TRBV7-9 with TRBJ1-4, with 7 bases fitting TRBD1. V dropped 2 bases and J dropped 4; count of bases not matched to a gene: 7. Germline CDR1 is SEHNR and CDR2 is FQNEAQ (reference sequence). CDR3 length: 16 amino acids. The CDR3 DNA reads TGTGCCAGCAGCTTAACGCAGGGACAGCATAATGAAAAACTGTTTTTT. The encoded protein is CASSLTQGQHNEKLFF.

The chain's CDR3 is CASSLRGLTYGYTF. The DNA for the CDR3 is TGTGCCAGCAGCTTACGTGGGTTAACTTATGGCTACACCTTC. The gene calls are TRBV7-2 and TRBJ1-2; D is undetermined. Germline values: CDR1 SGHTA, CDR2 FQGNSA. This CDR3 is built from 14 residues. Trimming pared 2 bases from V and 5 bases from J, leaving 12 bases between.

As DNA, the CDR3 is TGCGCCAGCAGCTTGAAGACAGGGGGCAGTCACACCGGGGAGCTGTTTTTT. Protein: CASSLKTGGSHTGELFF. V is TRBV5-1 and J is TRBJ2-2; TRBD1 agrees at 10 bases. V lost 1 base to trimming and J lost 3 bases; unmatched junction nucleotides: 6. CDR3 length equals 17 residues. Germline V gene lookup returns CDR1 SGHRS and CDR2 YFSETQ.

Worth noting for this clone: At one end, the junction sequence differs from germline, possibly due to a read error. The chain couples TRBV7-7 to TRBJ2-5, with a tentative D call TRBD2 (6 bases). Per the germline V gene, CDR1 is SSHAT and CDR2 is FNYEAQ (reference sequence). There are 13 residues in the CDR3. In nucleotides, the CDR3 is TGTGCTAGCAGCTTAGCGGTTGTCGAGACCCAGTACTTC. This sequence encodes CASSLAVVETQYF.

This chain links TRBV27 with TRBJ2-3; D gene unclear. The germline V gene encodes CDR1 MNHEY and CDR2 SMNVEV (reference sequence). Trimming pared 5 bases from V and 1 base from J, leaving 4 bases between. The CDR3 is 12 residues long. The CDR3 coding sequence is TGTGCCAGCAGTGGAGGCACAGATACGCAGTATTTT. Translated, it gives CASSGGTDTQYF.